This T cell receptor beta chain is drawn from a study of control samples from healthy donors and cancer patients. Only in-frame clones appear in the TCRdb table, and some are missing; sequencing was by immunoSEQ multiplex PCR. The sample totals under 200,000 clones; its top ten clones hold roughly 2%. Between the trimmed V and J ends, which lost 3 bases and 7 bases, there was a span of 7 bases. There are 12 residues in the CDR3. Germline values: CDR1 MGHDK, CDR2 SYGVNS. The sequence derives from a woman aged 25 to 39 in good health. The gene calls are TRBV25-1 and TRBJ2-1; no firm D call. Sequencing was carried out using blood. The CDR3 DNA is TGTGCCAGCAGTGATGGGTGGAATGAGCAGTTCTTC. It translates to CASSDGWNEQFF.